This T cell receptor (beta chain) emerged from a study of human T cells and chemical hapten exposure. Individual cDNA molecules in this library carried unique molecular identifiers. MiXCR was run by TCRdb on the RACE reads, yielding one entry per CDR3 protein. The repertoire has about 71,000 distinct CDR3 sequences, about 9.4% of them found once; the top ten carry approximately 3%. V gave up 1 base and J gave up 5 bases; unmatched junction bases: 5. Per germline, CDR1 SGHKS and CDR2 YYEKEE (reference sequence). CDR3 length: 15 amino acids. Documented time point: patch test 1, 2 weeks after DPC sensitization. Treatment: therapeutic diphenylcyclopropenone sensitization with weekly scalp DPC.

The chain couples TRBV5-5 to TRBJ2-2; 7 positions match TRBD1. Sample: whole blood, taken in connection with sensitization to the hapten diphenylcyclopropenone (DPC). The TCR comes from a woman aged 40-49 years with alopecia areata. Some clones in this sample may be carry-over from other donors' samples. Here the CDR3 reads CASSLTTGVTGELFF. DNA for the CDR3: TGTGCCAGCAGCTTGACCACAGGGGTAACCGGGGAGCTGTTTTTT.